This T cell receptor (beta chain) was found in a study of blood T cell repertoires in COVID-19. On the study more broadly: The United States, Italy and Spain supplied acute and convalescent COVID-19 samples. PBMCs, B-cell-depleted T cells, or T cells provided the cDNA or gDNA that made up the material.

This clone was detected a few times. CDR3 length: 14 residues. With V trimmed by 4 bases and J by 2 bases, 5 bases remained unmatched. The germline V gene has CDR1 SEHNR and CDR2 FQNEAQ (reference sequence). TCRdb's copy holds only in-frame clones and misses some; the assay was immunoSEQ multiplex PCR. The sample records over 300,000 clones, around 89% being singletons. V usage is TRBV7-9 and J usage is TRBJ2-7, with 7 bases lining up with TRBD1. This clonotype was obtained from a man younger than 35 with active or convalescent COVID-19. Material: peripheral blood. CDR3 loop: CASSSNDRAYEQYF. The CDR3 DNA sequence: TGTGCCAGCAGCTCTAATGACAGGGCCTACGAGCAGTACTTC.